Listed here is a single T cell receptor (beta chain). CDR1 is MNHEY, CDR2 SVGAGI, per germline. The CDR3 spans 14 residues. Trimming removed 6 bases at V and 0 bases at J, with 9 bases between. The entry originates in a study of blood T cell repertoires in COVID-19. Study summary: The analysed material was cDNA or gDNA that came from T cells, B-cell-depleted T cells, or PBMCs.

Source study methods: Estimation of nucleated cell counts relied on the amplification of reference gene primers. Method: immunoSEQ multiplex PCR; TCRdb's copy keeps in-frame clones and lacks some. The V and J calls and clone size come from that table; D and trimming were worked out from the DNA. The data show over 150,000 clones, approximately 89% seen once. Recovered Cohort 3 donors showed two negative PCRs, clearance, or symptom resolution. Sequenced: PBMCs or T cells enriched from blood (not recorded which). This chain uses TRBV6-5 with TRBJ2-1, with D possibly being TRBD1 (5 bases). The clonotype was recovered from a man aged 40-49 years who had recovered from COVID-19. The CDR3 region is CASSKGISYNEQFF. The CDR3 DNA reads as TGTGCCAGCAGCAAGGGGATCTCCTACAATGAGCAGTTCTTC.